The 30 T cell receptor beta chains below come from one sample, sequenced in a study of blood T cells in healthy people across ages. Combining a sample-barcoded 5' primer with a J-beta primer mix, a second PCR ran for about 6 to 11 cycles. One entry per CDR3 protein, called by TCRdb with MiXCR from the 5' RACE reads. The table lists 710,000 or so distinct CDR3 sequences, about a third of them singletons. The sequencing sample was made of blood. These receptors were obtained from a woman at least 80 years old in good health.

This clonotype was recorded only once. This rearrangement joins TRBV21-1 to TRBJ1-1. TRBV21-1 corresponds to a pseudogene. The CDR3 is 16 amino acids. The CDR3 DNA reads as TGTGTCAGCAGCGTAGGACTCGACTTGGGGAACACTGAAGCTTTCTTT. It yields the protein CVSSVGLDLGNTEAFF.

This clonotype occurred many times. J is TRBJ2-2 and V is TRBV5-1; no clear D gene. This CDR3 spans 14 amino acids. The germline V gene encodes CDR1 SGHRS and CDR2 YFSETQ. Trimming stripped 5 bases from V and 6 bases from J, with 14 bases between. This CDR3 is CASSTTPGPGELFF. The CDR3 DNA follows: TGCGCCAGCAGTACTACTCCCGGGCCCGGGGAGCTGTTTTTT.

The V call is TRBV12-5, the J call TRBJ2-1; 7 bases are shared with TRBD2. The CDR3 is made up of 20 amino acids. Germline V gives CDR1 LGHNT, CDR2 FRNRAP. V was pared by 1 base and J by 7 bases, with 22 bases of the junction left unmatched. This chain's CDR3 is CASGLGSGTLLAGELNEQFF. The DNA for the CDR3 is TGTGCTAGTGGTTTGGGCTCCGGGACCCTCCTGGCGGGAGAGTTGAATGAGCAGTTCTTC.

On this clonotype: A read error may produce the germline difference seen at one junction end. This rearrangement joins TRBV12-3 or TRBV12-4 to TRBJ2-3; no clear D gene. The CDR3 loop spans 12 amino acids. The DNA of the CDR3 is TGTGCCGGCAGTTTAATAGGAGATATGCAATATTTT. It specifies CAGSLIGDMQYF.

About this clonotype itself: A much larger clone is a single base away; this may be a read error. The rearrangement joins TRBV30 to TRBJ2-1, with a weak D call TRBD1 (5 bases). Germline V gives CDR1 GTSNPN, CDR2 SVGIG (reference sequence). The CDR3 covers 13 residues. The CDR3 here is CVWSFDSNNEQFF. The CDR3 DNA reads TGTGTCTGGAGTTTCGACAGCAACAATGAGCAGTTCTTC.

As to this clonotype: A much larger clone differs from this one at a single base, so this may be a read error. The chain employs TRBV5-6 and TRBJ1-2; D is perhaps TRBD1 (5 bases). CDR1 SGHDT and CDR2 YYEEEE come from the germline V gene. The length of the CDR3 is 17 residues. CDR3 sequence: CASNLEVRPGRDYGYTF. The CDR3 bases are TGTGCCAGCAACTTGGAAGTTCGGCCAGGGCGGGACTATGGCTACACCTTC.

The chain joins TRBV30 to TRBJ1-1, with D unclear. Germline CDR1 reads GTSNPN; CDR2 reads SVGIG (reference sequence). The CDR3 is made up of 13 amino acids. V dropped 4 bases and J dropped 2 bases, with 11 bases sitting between them. The CDR3 is CAWTSQTNTEAFF. CDR3 nucleotides: TGTGCCTGGACTTCTCAGACTAACACTGAAGCTTTCTTT.

This clonotype was seen repeatedly, ten times or more. The chain couples TRBV3-1 to TRBJ2-1; no firm D call. This CDR3 has 14 amino acids. Trimming pared 0 bases from V and 6 bases from J, leaving 9 bases between. CDR1 is LGHDT, CDR2 YNNKEL, per germline (reference sequence). The CDR3 DNA reads TGTGCCAGCAGCCAAGATTCGCTCGGCAATGAGCAGTTCTTC. Protein product: CASSQDSLGNEQFF.

A note on this clonotype: A much larger clonotype is one base distant, so this may be a read error. The gene calls are TRBV11-2 and TRBJ2-1, with TRBD2 identical over 14 bases. The J call could be wrong; TRBJ2-7 is a better fit for the DNA end. This CDR3 has 19 residues. Germline V gene lookup returns CDR1 SGHAT and CDR2 FQNNGV. CDR3 sequence: CASSKGLAGGFSSYNEQYF. The CDR3 DNA sequence: TGTGCCAGCAGCAAAGGACTAGCGGGGGGCTTCAGCTCCTACAATGAGCAGTACTTC.

This clonotype was picked up a small number of times. A junction boundary mismatches the germline segment, possibly from a read error. This chain uses TRBV7-8 with TRBJ2-3; D not certain. CDR3 length: 14 residues. Germline V gives CDR1 SGHVS, CDR2 FQNEAQ. The chain's CDR3 is CTSSLMSLTDTQYF. The CDR3 bases are TGTACCAGCAGCTTAATGTCCCTCACAGATACGCAGTATTTT.

This clonotype was observed at least ten times. V and J are TRBV15 and TRBJ2-3, with 11 bases fitting TRBD1. Germline V gives CDR1 LNHNV, CDR2 YYDKDF (reference sequence). The CDR3 runs 16 residues. Germline trimming cut 1 base from V and 2 bases from J; bases unmatched to any gene: 2. Here the CDR3 reads CATSRGDRGATDTQYF. The DNA for the CDR3 is TGTGCCACCAGCAGAGGGGACAGGGGGGCCACAGATACGCAGTATTTT.

This clonotype came up a few times. The V call is TRBV11-3, the J call TRBJ2-3, with D uncertain. There are 15 residues in the CDR3. V gave up 0 bases and J gave up 1 base, with 8 bases separating them. CDR1 is SGHNT, CDR2 YENEEA, per germline. This chain's CDR3 is CASSLEGEGTDTQYF. In DNA form, the CDR3 reads TGTGCCAGCAGCTTAGAGGGCGAGGGCACAGATACGCAGTATTTT. Using reference TRBV11-3 and TRBJ2-3 for the parts outside the CDR3, the full variable domain is EAGVVQSPRYKIIEKKQPVAFWCNPISGHNTLYWYLQNLGQGPELLIRYENEEAVDDSQLPKDRFSAERLKGVDSTLKIQPAELGDSAVYLCASSLEGEGTDTQYFGPGTRLTVL.

This clonotype was seen repeatedly, ten times or more. The rearrangement links TRBV7-2 to TRBJ2-5, with 9 positions matching TRBD1. Germline V gene data show CDR1 as SGHTA and CDR2 as FQGNSA. J lost 3 bases, V lost 4 bases, and 6 bases had no gene match. This CDR3 spans 15 amino acids. The CDR3 protein is CASSWQGQGEETQYF. CDR3 nucleotide sequence: TGTGCCAGCAGCTGGCAGGGACAGGGTGAAGAGACCCAGTACTTC.

This rearrangement joins TRBV7-2 to TRBJ1-4, with D unclear. This CDR3 region has 13 residues. V gave up 5 bases and J gave up 10 bases, with 14 bases separating them. Germline V lookup: CDR1 SGHTA, CDR2 FQGNSA. The CDR3 loop reads CASSPEQYGKLFF. The CDR3 DNA follows: TGTGCCAGCAGCCCAGAACAATACGGAAAACTGTTTTTT.

This clonotype was counted ten times or more. The CDR3 sequence: CASSLAPQSYSYNEQFF. The CDR3 DNA is TGCGCCAGCAGCTTGGCCCCGCAGTCTTACTCCTACAATGAGCAGTTCTTC. The V and J genes are TRBV5-1 and TRBJ2-1, with D unresolved. V dropped 0 bases and J dropped 0 bases, with 13 bases sitting between them. The CDR3 loop spans 17 amino acids. Germline CDR1 and CDR2: SGHRS and YFSETQ.

Turning to this clonotype: Germline and junction disagree at one end, which may indicate a read error. The rearrangement uses TRBV6-1 and TRBJ2-3, with 12 bases identical to TRBD2. Germline-derived CDR1 and CDR2 are MNHNS and SASEGT. The CDR3 totals 17 residues. The DNA of the CDR3 is TGTGCCAGCAAGCGATCGCTAGCGGGGGGGCCCACAGATACGCGGTATTTT. This translates into CASKRSLAGGPTDTRYF.

This clonotype has a count of ten or more. The chain couples TRBV7-6 to TRBJ2-3; perhaps TRBD2 as D (6 bases). The CDR3 extends over 14 amino acids. Germline V gene lookup returns CDR1 SGHVS and CDR2 FNYEAQ. Trimming took off 4 bases at V and 2 bases at J, with 10 bases between the two ends. Here the CDR3 DNA reads TGTGCCAGCAGCTCCAGCGGGCCCACAGATACGCAGTATTTT. It is translated as CASSSSGPTDTQYF.

This clonotype was counted ten times or more. The chain recombines TRBV5-1 with TRBJ1-5; D is possibly TRBD1 (6 bases). This CDR3 spans 13 amino acids. The ends were cut back, 8 bases at V and 1 base at J, with 10 bases in the middle. Germline V gene sequence: CDR1 SGHRS, CDR2 YFSETQ. The CDR3 region has the DNA TGCGCCAGTATGAGGGGGAGCAATCAGCCCCAGCATTTT. Translated, it gives CASMRGSNQPQHF.

In this sample, this clonotype turned up many times. The chain uses TRBV10-3 and TRBJ1-2, with 7 bases fitting TRBD1. CDR1 is ENHRY and CDR2 is SYGVKD in the germline V gene. Germline trimming cut 0 bases from V and 5 bases from J; bases unmatched to any gene: 9. This CDR3 comprises 16 residues. The CDR3 is CAISESGTATPYGYTF. As DNA, the CDR3 is TGTGCCATCAGTGAGTCGGGGACAGCGACGCCTTATGGCTACACCTTC.

The genes are TRBV5-6 and TRBJ1-1; tentative D call: TRBD1 (5 bases). Germline-derived CDR1 and CDR2 are SGHDT and YYEEEE. V was shortened by 6 bases and J by 9 bases, with 27 bases between the two germline ends. CDR3 size: 16 residues. DNA of the CDR3: TGTGCCAGCACCAACATAAACCAGGGTCATAAGGGTAAAGCTTTCTTT. This translates into CASTNINQGHKGKAFF.

The chain combines TRBV5-1 with TRBJ1-2; 7 bases map to TRBD1. The germline V gene has CDR1 SGHRS and CDR2 YFSETQ. This CDR3 is built from 14 residues. With V trimmed by 1 base and J by 3 bases, 3 bases remained unmatched. CDR3 sequence: CASSLSGGYYGYTF. CDR3 coding DNA: TGCGCCAGCAGCTTGTCAGGGGGATACTATGGCTACACCTTC.

This clonotype was observed a few times. A clone one base away is much larger, so this may be a read error. This chain links TRBV7-9 with TRBJ2-5; D possibly corresponds to TRBD1 (6 bases). CDR1 and CDR2 (germline): SEHNR, FQNEAQ (reference sequence). CDR3 length: 14 residues. Trimming removed 4 bases at V and 2 bases at J, with 11 bases between. CDR3 sequence (DNA): TGTGCCAGCAGCTGCCAGGGGCCACAAGAGACCCAGTACTTC. Translation: CASSCQGPQETQYF.

The V and J genes are TRBV28 and TRBJ1-1; maybe TRBD1 (6 bases). The CDR3 totals 14 residues. V was shortened by 2 bases and J by 12 bases, with 19 bases between the two germline ends. CDR1 and CDR2 from the germline V gene are MDHEN and SYDVKM. The CDR3 sequence is CASSLNGQFGVPFF. DNA of the CDR3: TGTGCCAGCAGTTTAAACGGACAGTTCGGTGTGCCTTTCTTT.

With regard to this clonotype: A much larger clone differs from this one at a single base, so this may be a read error. This chain links TRBV7-9 with TRBJ2-1, with D maybe TRBD2 (7 bases). With the DNA end fitting TRBJ2-7 better, the J assignment may be wrong. From germline, CDR1 is SEHNR and CDR2 FQNEAQ (reference sequence). The CDR3 is 18 amino acids. The CDR3 DNA is TGTGCCAGCAGCTTAGTCAGTTTCGGGGGGCCCTCCTACAATGAGCAGTACTTC. It codes for CASSLVSFGGPSYNEQYF.

Ten or more counts support this clonotype. This sequence joins TRBV6-5 and TRBJ2-3, with 7 bases that match TRBD1. The trim removed 6 bases at V and 3 bases at J, leaving 6 bases unmatched. CDR3 length equals 14 residues. Germline V gene sequence: CDR1 MNHEY, CDR2 SVGAGI. DNA for the CDR3: TGTGCCAGCAGCCCGACAGGGAGTACAGATACGCAGTATTTT. Translated: CASSPTGSTDTQYF.

This clonotype was picked up many times. The V and J genes are TRBV6-1 and TRBJ2-3; D not certain. Germline lookup yields CDR1 MNHNS and CDR2 SASEGT. The CDR3 length is 15 residues. Deletions cut 5 bases from V and 4 bases from J, with 16 bases between. The DNA of the CDR3 is TGTGCCAGCAGTCCACTGGCCCTTTTCGCAGATACGCAGTATTTT. Residues: CASSPLALFADTQYF.

This clonotype was observed many times. The chain links TRBV20-1 to TRBJ1-2, with 8 bases matching TRBD1. The CDR3 runs 14 residues. CDR1 and CDR2 (germline): DFQATT, SNEGSKA (reference sequence). V gave up 3 bases and J gave up 7 bases; unmatched junction bases: 10. In nucleotides, the CDR3 is TGCAGTGCTAGGCAGGGGGCCGTTTCTAGTGGCTACACCTTC. It is translated as CSARQGAVSSGYTF.

The genes are TRBV20-1 and TRBJ2-4; 8 nucleotides align to TRBD1. The closer fit of TRBJ2-7 to the DNA end suggests the J call may be wrong. This CDR3 contains 14 residues. The V gene's germline CDR1 is DFQATT and CDR2 SNEGSKA (reference sequence). The CDR3 reads CSARDDRGFYEQYF. CDR3 in DNA: TGCAGTGCTAGAGACGACAGGGGTTTCTACGAGCAGTACTTC.

The chain employs TRBV27 and TRBJ1-5; D unresolved. The CDR3 spans 16 residues. Germline V CDR1 and CDR2: MNHEY, SMNVEV (reference sequence). With 2 bases removed from V and 1 base from J, the gap between germline ends came to 12 bases. In DNA form, the CDR3 reads TGTGCCAGCAGTTTAAACTCCGGGGTGAGCAATCAGCCCCAGCATTTT. Translated, it gives CASSLNSGVSNQPQHF.

This chain uses TRBV6-5 with TRBJ2-3, with TRBD1 identical over 10 bases. The CDR3 is made up of 16 amino acids. Germline-derived CDR1 and CDR2 are MNHEY and SVGAGI. With 2 bases clipped from V and 5 bases from J, the junction kept 7 bases outside the gene matches. In DNA form, the CDR3 reads TGTGCCAGCAGTTACGGGGGGACAGGGGTGGTAGATACGCAGTATTTT. Translated, it gives CASSYGGTGVVDTQYF.